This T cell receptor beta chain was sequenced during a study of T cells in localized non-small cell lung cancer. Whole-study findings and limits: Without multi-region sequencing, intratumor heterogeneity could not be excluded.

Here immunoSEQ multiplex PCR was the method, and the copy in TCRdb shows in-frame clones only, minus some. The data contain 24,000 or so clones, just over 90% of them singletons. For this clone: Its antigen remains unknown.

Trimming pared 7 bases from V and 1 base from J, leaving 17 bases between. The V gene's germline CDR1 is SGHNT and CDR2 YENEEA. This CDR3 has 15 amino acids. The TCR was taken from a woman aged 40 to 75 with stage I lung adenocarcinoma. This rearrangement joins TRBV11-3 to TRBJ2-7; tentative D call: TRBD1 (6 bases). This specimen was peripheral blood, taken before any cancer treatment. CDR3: CASTPGQGWSYEQYF. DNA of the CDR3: TGTGCCAGCACTCCAGGGCAGGGGTGGTCCTACGAGCAGTACTTC.